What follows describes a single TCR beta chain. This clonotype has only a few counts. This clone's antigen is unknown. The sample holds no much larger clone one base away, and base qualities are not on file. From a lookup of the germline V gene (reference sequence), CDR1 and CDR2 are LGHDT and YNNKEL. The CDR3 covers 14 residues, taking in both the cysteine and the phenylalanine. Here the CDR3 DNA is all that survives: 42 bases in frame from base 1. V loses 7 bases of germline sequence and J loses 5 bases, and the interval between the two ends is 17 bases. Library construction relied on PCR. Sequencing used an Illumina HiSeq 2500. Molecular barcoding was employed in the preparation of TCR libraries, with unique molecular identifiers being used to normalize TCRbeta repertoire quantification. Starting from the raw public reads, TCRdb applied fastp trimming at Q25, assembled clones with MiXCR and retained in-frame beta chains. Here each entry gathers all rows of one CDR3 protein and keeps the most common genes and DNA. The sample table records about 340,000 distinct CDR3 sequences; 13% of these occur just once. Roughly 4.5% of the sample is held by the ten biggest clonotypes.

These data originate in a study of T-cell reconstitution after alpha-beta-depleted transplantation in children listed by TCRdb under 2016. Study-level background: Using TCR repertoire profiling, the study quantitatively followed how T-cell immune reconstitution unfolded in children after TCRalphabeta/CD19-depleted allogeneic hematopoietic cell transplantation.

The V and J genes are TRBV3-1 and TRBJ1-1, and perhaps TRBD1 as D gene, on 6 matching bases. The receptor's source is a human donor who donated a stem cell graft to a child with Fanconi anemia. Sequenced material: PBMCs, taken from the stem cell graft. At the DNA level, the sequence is TGTGCCAGCACCCTTAAAGGAGGGGGAACTGAAGCTTTCTTT. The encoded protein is CASTLKGGGTEAFF.